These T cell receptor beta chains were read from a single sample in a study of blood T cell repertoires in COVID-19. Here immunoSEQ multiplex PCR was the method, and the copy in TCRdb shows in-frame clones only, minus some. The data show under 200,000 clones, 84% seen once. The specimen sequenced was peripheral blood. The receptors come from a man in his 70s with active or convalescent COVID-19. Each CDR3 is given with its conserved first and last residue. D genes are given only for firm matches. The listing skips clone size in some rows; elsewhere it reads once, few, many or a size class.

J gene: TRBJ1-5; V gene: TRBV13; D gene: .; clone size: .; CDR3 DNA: TGTGCCAGCAGCTTACGGGTTGACGATTCTCGGGAGCCCCAGCATTTT; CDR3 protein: CASSLRVDDSREPQHF
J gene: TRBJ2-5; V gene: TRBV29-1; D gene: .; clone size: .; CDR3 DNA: TGCAGCGTTGCCCAAGCGAGCTCAAAGGCCCAGTACTTC; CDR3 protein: CSVAQASSKAQYF
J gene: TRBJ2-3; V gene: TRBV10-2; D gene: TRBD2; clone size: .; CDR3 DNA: TGCGCCGCTGGGACTAGCGGCCCCGATACGCAGTATTTT; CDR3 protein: CAAGTSGPDTQYF
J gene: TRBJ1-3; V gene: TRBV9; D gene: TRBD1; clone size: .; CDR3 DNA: TGTGCCAGCAGCGTAGTGGGACAGGGTCGAAACACCATATATTTT; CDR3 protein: CASSVVGQGRNTIYF
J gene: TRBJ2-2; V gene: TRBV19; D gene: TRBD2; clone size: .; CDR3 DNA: TGTGCCAGTAGTATAATGGGACTAGCGCAAGCCGGGGAGCTGTTTTTT; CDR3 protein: CASSIMGLAQAGELFF
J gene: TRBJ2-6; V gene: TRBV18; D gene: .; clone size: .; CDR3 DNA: TGTGCCAGCTCACCACCGAGACAGTCCCCTGGGGCCAACGTCCTGACTTTC; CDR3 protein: CASSPPRQSPGANVLTF
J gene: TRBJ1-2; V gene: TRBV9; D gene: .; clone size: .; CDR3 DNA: TGTGCCAGCAGCGTAGTGCAGGGAGGGTATGGCTACACCTTC; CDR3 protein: CASSVVQGGYGYTF
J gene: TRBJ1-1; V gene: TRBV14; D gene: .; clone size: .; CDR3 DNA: TGTGCCAGCAGCCCTCTCCGCGGACAGAAGAACACTGAAGCTTTCTTT; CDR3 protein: CASSPLRGQKNTEAFF
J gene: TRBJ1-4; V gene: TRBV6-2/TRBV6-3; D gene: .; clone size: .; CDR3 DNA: TGTGCCAGCAGTCTGGTGGGGCGCGGTGAAAAACTGTTTTTT; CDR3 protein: CASSLVGRGEKLFF
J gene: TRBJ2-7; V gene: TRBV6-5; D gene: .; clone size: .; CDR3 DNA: TGTGCCAGCAGCCTGTCTGGGACAAGTGAGCAGTACTTC; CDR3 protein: CASSLSGTSEQYF
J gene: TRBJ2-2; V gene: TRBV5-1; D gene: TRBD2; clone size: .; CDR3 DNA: TGCGCCAGCAGCTTGGGACTAGCGGTCACCGGGGAGCTGTTTTTT; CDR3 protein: CASSLGLAVTGELFF
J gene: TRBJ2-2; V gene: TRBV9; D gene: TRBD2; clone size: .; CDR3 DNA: TGTGCCAGCAATTGGCGGGAGGGGAGTCCCGGGGAGCTGTTTTTT; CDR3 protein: CASNWREGSPGELFF
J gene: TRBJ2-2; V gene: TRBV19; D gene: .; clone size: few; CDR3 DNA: TGTGCCAGTAGTTTGGACTGGCTCGGGGAGCTGTTTTTT; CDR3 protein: CASSLDWLGELFF
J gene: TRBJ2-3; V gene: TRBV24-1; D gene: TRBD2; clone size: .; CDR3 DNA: TGTGCCACCGGAGCCACTAGCGGGATAACAGATACGCAGTATTTT; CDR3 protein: CATGATSGITDTQYF
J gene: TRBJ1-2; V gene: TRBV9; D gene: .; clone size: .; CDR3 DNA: TGTGCCAGCAGCGTAGACCCATCCGCGGCTAGGGGCTACACCTTC; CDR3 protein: CASSVDPSAARGYTF
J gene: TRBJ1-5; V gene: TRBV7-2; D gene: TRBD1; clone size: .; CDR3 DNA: TGTGCCAGCAGCTTCGCGGGACAGAGCAATCAGCCCCAGCATTTT; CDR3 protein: CASSFAGQSNQPQHF
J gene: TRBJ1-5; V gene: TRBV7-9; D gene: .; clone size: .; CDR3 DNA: TGTGCCAGCAGCTTAGAGGGCGGGGTTGGACAGCCCCAGCATTTT; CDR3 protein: CASSLEGGVGQPQHF
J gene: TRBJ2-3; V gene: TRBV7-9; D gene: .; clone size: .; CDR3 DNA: TGTGCCAGCAGCTTAGGGGGGGCAGATACGCAGTATTTT; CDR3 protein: CASSLGGADTQYF
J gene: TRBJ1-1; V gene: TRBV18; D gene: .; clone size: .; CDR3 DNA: TGTGCCAGCTCACCTTTGGCAGGGGACAACACTGAAGCTTTCTTT; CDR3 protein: CASSPLAGDNTEAFF
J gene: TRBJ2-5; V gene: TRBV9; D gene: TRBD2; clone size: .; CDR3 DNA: TGTGCCAGCGGAACTAGCGGGAGGGCCCTGGAGACCCAGTACTTC; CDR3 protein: CASGTSGRALETQYF
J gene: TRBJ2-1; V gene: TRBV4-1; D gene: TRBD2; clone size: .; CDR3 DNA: TGCGCCAGCAGCCAACTAGCGGGGGCCTACAATGAGCAGTTCTTC; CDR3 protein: CASSQLAGAYNEQFF
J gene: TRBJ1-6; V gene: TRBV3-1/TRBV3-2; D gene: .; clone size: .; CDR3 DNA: TGTGCCAGCAGCTCCTCCCGTGCGAGTTCACCCCTCCACTTT; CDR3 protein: CASSSSRASSPLHF
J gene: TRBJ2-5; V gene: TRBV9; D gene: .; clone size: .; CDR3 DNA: TGTGCCAGCAGCCCCGGGACACCGAGGGGAGAGACCCAGTACTTC; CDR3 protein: CASSPGTPRGETQYF
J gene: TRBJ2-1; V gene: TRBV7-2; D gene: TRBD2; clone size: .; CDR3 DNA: TGTGCCAGCAGCCTGGGGTCGGGACTAGCGGCGAATGAGCAGTTCTTC; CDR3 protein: CASSLGSGLAANEQFF
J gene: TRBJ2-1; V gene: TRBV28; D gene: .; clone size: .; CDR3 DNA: TGTGCCAGCAGTTTTCCCCCAAATGAGCAGTTCTTC; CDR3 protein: CASSFPPNEQFF
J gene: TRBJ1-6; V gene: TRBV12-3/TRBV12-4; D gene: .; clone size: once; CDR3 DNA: TGTGCCAGCAGTCCCCAGGTGGATTCACCCCTCCACTTT; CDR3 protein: CASSPQVDSPLHF
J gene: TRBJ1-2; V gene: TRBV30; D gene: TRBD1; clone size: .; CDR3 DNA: TGTGCCTGGAAACTACAGGGGGCTCGCGGCTACACCTTC; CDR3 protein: CAWKLQGARGYTF
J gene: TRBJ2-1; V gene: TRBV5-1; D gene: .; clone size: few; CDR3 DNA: TGCGCCAGCAGCTTGGCTAGCGACCTCAATGAGCAGTTCTTC; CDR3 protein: CASSLASDLNEQFF
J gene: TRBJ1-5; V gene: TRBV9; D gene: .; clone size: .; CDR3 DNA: TGTGCCAGCAGCGTTCAGGGCAATCAGCCCCAGCATTTT; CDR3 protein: CASSVQGNQPQHF
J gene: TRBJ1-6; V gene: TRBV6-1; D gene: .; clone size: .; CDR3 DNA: TGTGCCAGCAGTGAGTCGAATTCACCCCTCCACTTT; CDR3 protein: CASSESNSPLHF
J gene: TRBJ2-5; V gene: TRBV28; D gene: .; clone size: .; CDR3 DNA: TGTGCCAGCAGTTTGGGGCAGAACCAAGAGACCCAGTACTTC; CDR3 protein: CASSLGQNQETQYF
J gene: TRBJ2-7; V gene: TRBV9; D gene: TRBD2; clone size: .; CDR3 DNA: TGTGCCAGCAGCGTATCTAGCGGGAGATACGAGCAGTACTTC; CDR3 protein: CASSVSSGRYEQYF
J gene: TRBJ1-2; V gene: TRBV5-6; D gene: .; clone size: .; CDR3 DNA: TGTGCCAGCAGCCTCACAGGAACCTATGGCTACACCTTC; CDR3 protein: CASSLTGTYGYTF
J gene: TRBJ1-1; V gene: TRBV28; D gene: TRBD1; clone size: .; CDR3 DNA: TGTGCCAGCAGCCCTGGGACAGGGCAATGGACTGAAGCTTTCTTT; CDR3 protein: CASSPGTGQWTEAFF
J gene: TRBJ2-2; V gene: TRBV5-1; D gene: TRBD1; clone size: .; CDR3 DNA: TGCGCCAGCAACCAGGGGGCGCAAAACACCGGGGAGCTGTTTTTT; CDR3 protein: CASNQGAQNTGELFF
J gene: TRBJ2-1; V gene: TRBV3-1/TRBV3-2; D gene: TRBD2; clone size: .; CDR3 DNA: TGTGCCAGCAGCTTCGAAGTTGGGGGAGGGGCGCAGTTCTTC; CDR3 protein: CASSFEVGGGAQFF
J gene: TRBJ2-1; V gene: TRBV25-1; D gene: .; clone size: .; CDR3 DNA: TGTGCCAGCAGTGACAAGGGGGTGGCTTTATGGGAGCAGTTCTTC; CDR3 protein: CASSDKGVALWEQFF
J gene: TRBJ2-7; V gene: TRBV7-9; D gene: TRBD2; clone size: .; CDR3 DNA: TGTGCCAGCAGCCCCGGGACTAGCGGCACCTACGAGCAGTACTTC; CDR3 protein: CASSPGTSGTYEQYF
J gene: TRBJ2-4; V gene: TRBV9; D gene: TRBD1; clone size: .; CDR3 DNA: TGTGCCAGCAGCGTAGACAGGGGAGCAAACATTCAGTACTTC; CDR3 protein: CASSVDRGANIQYF
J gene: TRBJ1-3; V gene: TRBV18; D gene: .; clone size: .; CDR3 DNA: TGTGCCAGCTCACCATTATCTGGAAACACCATATATTTT; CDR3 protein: CASSPLSGNTIYF
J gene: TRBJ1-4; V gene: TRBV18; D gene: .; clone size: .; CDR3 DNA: TGTGCCAGCTCTGGAGGGGCTAATGAAAAACTGTTTTTT; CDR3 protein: CASSGGANEKLFF